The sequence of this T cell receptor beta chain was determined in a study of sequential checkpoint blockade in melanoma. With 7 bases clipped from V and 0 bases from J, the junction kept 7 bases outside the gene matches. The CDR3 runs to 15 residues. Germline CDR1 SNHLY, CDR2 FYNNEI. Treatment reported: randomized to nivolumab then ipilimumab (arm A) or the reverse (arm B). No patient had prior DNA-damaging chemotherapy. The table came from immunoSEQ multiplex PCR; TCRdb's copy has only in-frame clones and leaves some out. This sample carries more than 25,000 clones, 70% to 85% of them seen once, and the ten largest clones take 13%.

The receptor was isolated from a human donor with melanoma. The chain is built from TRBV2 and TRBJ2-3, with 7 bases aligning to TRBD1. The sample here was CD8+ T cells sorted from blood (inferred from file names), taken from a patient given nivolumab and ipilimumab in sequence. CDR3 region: CASTEGQVSTDTQYF. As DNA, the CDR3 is TGTGCCAGCACCGAAGGACAGGTCAGCACAGATACGCAGTATTTT.